A selection of T cell receptor beta chains follows, all from one sample in a study of type 1 regulatory T cells. No antigen is known for these receptors. From the reads, TCRdb called clonotypes with MiXCR, one entry per CDR3 protein. The table has about 5,800 distinct CDR3 sequences, 25% to 30% seen once. The sequencing sample was made of cultured T cells, either the whole culture or a sorted T cell fraction (not recorded which). The receptors shown here come from a human donor in good health. CDR3s include the opening cysteine and the closing phenylalanine or tryptophan. The order of the fields is V gene, J gene, D gene, clone size, CDR3 protein, CDR3 DNA. D genes are given only for firm matches. Part of the rows lack a size; the others show once, few, many or a class for expanded clones.

>TRBV7-2|TRBJ2-5|-|-
CASSLVQQETQYF
TGTGCCAGCAGCTTAGTCCAGCAAGAGACCCAGTACTTC
>TRBV3-1|TRBJ2-5|-|medium-sized
CASSQDPGSSQTQYF
TGTGCCAGCAGCCAAGATCCCGGGTCATCACAGACCCAGTACTTC
>TRBV27|TRBJ2-1|-|medium-sized
CASLTGAEQFF
TGTGCCAGCCTCACGGGCGCTGAGCAGTTCTTC
>TRBV20-1|TRBJ1-6|-|-
CSAREGGQSYSPLHF
TGCAGTGCTAGAGAGGGAGGCCAGAGTTATTCACCCCTCCACTTT
>TRBV5-1|TRBJ2-2|-|many
CASSLARENTGELFF
TGCGCCAGCAGCTTGGCCCGGGAGAACACCGGGGAGCTGTTTTTT
>TRBV20-1|TRBJ1-1|-|-
CSARAQNTEAFF
TGCAGTGCTAGAGCCCAAAACACTGAAGCTTTCTTT
>TRBV24-1|TRBJ2-3|TRBD1|medium-sized
CATSDQGADTQYF
TGTGCCACCAGTGATCAGGGGGCAGATACGCAGTATTTT
>TRBV18|TRBJ1-2|-|many
CASSPGDSYGYAF
TGTGCCAGCTCACCAGGGGATAGCTATGGCTACGCCTTC
>TRBV29-1|TRBJ1-4|-|large
CSVSSSNEKLFF
TGCAGCGTGTCCTCTTCTAATGAAAAACTGTTTTTT
>TRBV27|TRBJ2-1|TRBD2|medium-sized
CASSLTAGGRFNEQFF
TGTGCCAGCAGTTTAACAGCGGGAGGCCGTTTCAATGAGCAGTTCTTC
>TRBV20-1|TRBJ2-7|-|medium-sized
CSARALTRSYEQYF
TGCAGTGCTAGGGCTCTTACCAGATCCTACGAGCAGTACTTC
>TRBV12-3/TRBV12-4|TRBJ2-1|-|-
CASRFTQGGFYNEQFF
TGTGCCAGCAGATTTACACAGGGTGGGTTCTACAATGAGCAGTTCTTC
>TRBV4-3|TRBJ2-3|TRBD2|medium-sized
CASSQVKGLAGGNTDTQYF
TGCGCCAGCAGCCAAGTGAAGGGACTAGCGGGAGGTAACACAGATACGCAGTATTTT
>TRBV7-8|TRBJ2-5|TRBD2|many
CASSRGWGGETQYF
TGTGCCAGCAGCCGGGGATGGGGGGGAGAGACCCAGTACTTC
>TRBV20-1|TRBJ1-2|-|-
CSARRSSGDYGYTF
TGCAGTGCTAGGAGGTCCAGCGGGGACTATGGCTACACCTTC
>TRBV9|TRBJ2-1|TRBD2|medium-sized
CASSVVGTSGTREQFF
TGTGCCAGCAGCGTAGTAGGGACTAGCGGGACCCGGGAGCAGTTCTTC
>TRBV5-4|TRBJ2-5|TRBD1|few
CASSSDRVQETQYF
TGTGCCAGCAGCTCGGACAGGGTACAAGAGACCCAGTACTTC
>TRBV20-1|TRBJ2-1|TRBD2|medium-sized
CSATGTSGGNEQFF
TGCAGTGCCACAGGGACTAGCGGAGGCAATGAGCAGTTCTTC
>TRBV5-4|TRBJ1-3|TRBD1|-
CASSLAGTAGNTIYF
TGCGCCAGCAGCTTGGCCGGGACAGCCGGAAACACCATATATTTT
>TRBV29-1|TRBJ2-5|TRBD2|medium-sized
CSVSQWTSGQETQYF
TGCAGCGTTTCACAATGGACTAGCGGCCAAGAGACCCAGTACTTC
>TRBV6-6|TRBJ2-3|-|medium-sized
CASRNGGDTQYF
TGTGCCAGCAGAAACGGAGGAGATACGCAGTATTTT
>TRBV5-1|TRBJ2-3|-|many
CASSSGGFEIGTQYF
TGCGCCAGCAGTTCGGGCGGCTTCGAGATAGGGACGCAGTATTTT
>TRBV18|TRBJ1-3|-|medium-sized
CASSPGRSGNTIYF
TGTGCCAGCTCACCAGGACGCTCTGGAAACACCATATATTTT
>TRBV12-3/TRBV12-4|TRBJ2-5|TRBD2|medium-sized
CASSLYSGSIETQYF
TGTGCCAGCAGTTTATATAGCGGGAGTATCGAGACCCAGTACTTC
>TRBV7-6|TRBJ1-1|-|-
CASSGGGSTEAFF
TGTGCCAGCAGCGGGGGGGGGTCCACTGAAGCTTTCTTT
>TRBV7-2|TRBJ2-3|TRBD2|many
CASSRNSGSTDTQYF
TGTGCCAGCAGCCGGAATAGCGGGAGTACAGATACGCAGTATTTT
>TRBV7-9|TRBJ2-7|TRBD2|medium-sized
CASSGGREWYEQYF
TGTGCCAGCAGCGGCGGGCGGGAGTGGTACGAGCAGTACTTC
>TRBV4-2|TRBJ1-6|TRBD1|-
CASSLLPGQGNSPLHF
TGTGCCAGCAGCCTACTCCCGGGACAGGGAAATTCACCCCTCCACTTT
>TRBV19|TRBJ1-6|-|-
CASSRIAANDNSPLHF
TGTGCCAGTAGCCGGATTGCGGCCAACGATAATTCACCCCTCCACTTT
>TRBV20-1|TRBJ1-3|-|few
CSASRGFGISGNTIYF
TGCAGTGCTAGTCGGGGGTTCGGGATCTCTGGAAACACCATATATTTT
>TRBV6-1|TRBJ2-1|-|medium-sized
CASSDLTGLFDEQFF
TGTGCCAGCAGTGACCTTACAGGGTTGTTCGATGAGCAGTTCTTC
>TRBV4-2|TRBJ2-3|-|-
CASSQDRDTQYF
TGTGCCAGCAGCCAAGATCGGGATACGCAGTATTTT
>TRBV12-3/TRBV12-4|TRBJ2-2|-|-
CASRGSPGGELFF
TGTGCTAGTCGTGGGAGCCCCGGCGGGGAGCTGTTTTTT
>TRBV12-3/TRBV12-4|TRBJ1-4|TRBD1|-
CASSRRDRATNEKLFF
TGTGCCAGCAGTAGACGGGACAGGGCAACTAATGAAAAACTGTTTTTT
>TRBV7-3|TRBJ2-2|TRBD1|medium-sized
CASSRDRDTGELFF
TGTGCCAGCAGCCGGGACAGGGACACCGGGGAGCTGTTTTTT
>TRBV29-1|TRBJ2-3|TRBD1|-
CSYRGPTDTQYF
TGCAGCTACAGGGGGCCCACAGATACGCAGTATTTT
>TRBV7-3|TRBJ2-3|-|medium-sized
CASSLEPPTSTSTDTQYF
TGTGCCAGCAGCTTAGAGCCCCCCACGTCCACTAGCACAGATACGCAGTATTTT
>TRBV5-1|TRBJ2-5|-|many
CASSWDDQETQYF
TGCGCCAGCAGTTGGGACGATCAAGAGACCCAGTACTTC
>TRBV12-3/TRBV12-4|TRBJ1-6|TRBD1|many
CASSLRDRDNSPLHF
TGTGCCAGCAGTCTCCGGGACAGGGATAATTCACCCCTCCACTTT
>TRBV5-4|TRBJ2-7|-|many
CASSLGRSSYEQYF
TGTGCCAGCAGCTTGGGGAGGTCTTCCTACGAGCAGTACTTC